The 3 T cell receptor beta chains below come from one sample, sequenced in a study of T cells in Graves' hyperthyroidism and ophthalmopathy. Using RNA transcripts as the source, TCR beta CDR3 regions were amplified. Carried out on the TCR CDR3, a first-round RT-PCR used the HTBI primer set. MiXCR, applied by TCRdb to the multiplex PCR reads, yields one record per CDR3 protein. The table records roughly 510,000 distinct CDR3 sequences, 46% of them present only once. The sequencing sample was made of peripheral blood or thyroid tissue (not recorded which). The receptors shown here come from an adult woman with Graves' disease, either hyperthyroidism or ophthalmopathy (not recorded which).

This clonotype was recorded at least ten times. This sequence joins TRBV29-1 and TRBJ2-5; tentatively, D is TRBD2 (5 bases). Trimming shortened V by 4 bases and J by 2 bases, and 14 bases separated the two germline ends. CDR1 is SQVTM, CDR2 ANQGSEA, per germline. This CDR3 spans 14 amino acids. CDR3 protein: CSVVTGTLQETQYF. The DNA for the CDR3 is TGCAGCGTTGTAACGGGAACACTGCAAGAGACCCAGTACTTC.

This sequence joins TRBV24-1 and TRBJ2-5; the D is unclear. Germline lookup yields CDR1 KGHDR and CDR2 SFDVKD. The CDR3 totals 15 residues. Trimming removed 5 bases at V and 5 bases at J, with 17 bases between. DNA for the CDR3: TGTGCCACCAGTGCGAGGACCACGGCGGCTGAGACCCAGTACTTC. It encodes CATSARTTAAETQYF.

The chain recombines TRBV29-1 with TRBJ1-2; the D gene is possibly TRBD1 (6 bases). The CDR3 totals 14 residues. V lost 1 base, J lost 6 bases, and 15 bases lay in between. CDR1 is SQVTM, CDR2 ANQGSEA, per germline. CDR3 in amino acids: CSVEGGTGLDGYTF. CDR3 DNA: TGCAGCGTTGAAGGGGGAACAGGGCTGGATGGCTACACCTTC.